This T cell receptor (beta chain) originates from a study of T cell changes during pregnancy in multiple sclerosis. Trimming cost V 1 base and J 4 bases; bases outside gene matches: 8. CDR1 SGHRS and CDR2 YFSETQ come from the germline V gene. The CDR3 runs to 16 residues. Sequenced by immunoSEQ multiplex PCR; TCRdb stores in-frame clones only, minus some. The table records over 55,000 clones, around nine tenths of them present only once. The sequencing sample was made of peripheral blood from another person, used as feeder cells. The chain couples TRBV5-1 to TRBJ1-2, with TRBD1 matching 9 bases. The sequence was obtained from a human donor whose cells served as feeder cells for cultures in a pregnancy study. CDR3 in amino acids: CASSLKQGALGYGYTF. In nucleotides, the CDR3 is TGCGCCAGCAGCTTGAAACAGGGGGCTCTGGGCTATGGCTACACCTTC.